The clone carrying this T cell receptor (beta chain) has at least ten counts. The antigen remains unidentified. V was pared by 10 bases and J by 0 bases, with 13 bases between. CDR3 length: 14 residues. The data stem from a study of T cell repertoires in cytomegalovirus infection. Study background: Use of recently identified HLA-C-restricted and well-studied HLA-B-restricted CMV epitopes was part of the study. Through public TCR beta signatures, both CMV infection and matching HLA type were indicated.

TCRdb fed the reads into MiXCR, producing one record per CDR3 protein. The sample comprises approximately 89,000 distinct CDR3 sequences, around 32% of which are singletons, and around 68% rests with the top ten. Study-wide results and caveats: Based on cumulative public TCR beta family frequency, carriers of CMV plus the relevant HLA were identified.

The rearrangement joins TRBV12-3 or TRBV12-4 to TRBJ1-3; tentatively, D is TRBD1 (5 bases). This TCR was sampled from a human donor in good health (CMV status not recorded). Some clones in this sample may be carry-over from other donors' samples. The source was CD8+ T cells from cultured PBMCs, collected from culture after CMV antigen stimulation. The CDR3 DNA reads TGTGCCATCAGAACAGGAAACTCTGGAAACACCATATATTTT. Translation gives CAIRTGNSGNTIYF.